The next 32 T cell receptor beta chains were all read from a single sample in a study of prognosis after radiotherapy for stage I lung cancer. Template was genomic DNA; TCR beta CDR3 amplified in two multiplex PCR rounds. Initially, in first-round PCR, primers specific to each TRBV and TRBJ gene were used. TCRdb processed the multiplex PCR reads anew with MiXCR; each CDR3 protein has one entry. The sample holds 31,000 or so distinct CDR3 sequences; roughly 40% are singletons and the top ten take just over 15%. The sequenced sample was PBMCs, obtained before or after stereotactic body radiation therapy (not recorded which). These receptors all stem from a donor aged 50 or older with non-small cell lung cancer.

To note about this clonotype: A read error may account for a junction end that differs from germline. The chain couples TRBV5-6 to TRBJ2-7, with D tentatively TRBD2 (6 bases). Germline V gene data show CDR1 as SGHDT and CDR2 as YYEEEE. CDR3 length equals 15 residues. In DNA, the CDR3 is TGTGCCAGCAGCGGGAGGACATGGGGCCGGTACGAGCAATACTTC. This sequence encodes CASSGRTWGRYEQYF.

About this clonotype itself: Only one base separates this from a far larger clonotype, so it likely reflects a read error. The V and J genes are TRBV6-6 and TRBJ2-5; D gene unclear. The V end was cut by 0 bases, the J end by 6 bases, with 5 bases between. The CDR3 totals 12 residues. Germline-derived CDR1 and CDR2 are MNHNY and SVGAGI (reference sequence). CDR3 in DNA: TGTGCCAGCAGTTACTCGAGGCAGACCCAGTACTTC. It codes for CASSYSRQTQYF.

The J gene is TRBJ2-5, the V gene TRBV20-1; D perhaps matches TRBD2 (6 bases). V dropped 3 bases and J dropped 3 bases, with 17 bases sitting between them. The CDR3 spans 15 residues. The germline V gene encodes CDR1 DFQATT and CDR2 SNEGSKA (reference sequence). The CDR3 region is CSARDGSSGEETQYF. The CDR3, as DNA: TGCAGTGCTAGGGACGGAAGTAGCGGAGAAGAGACCCAGTACTTC.

Ten or more counts support this clonotype. The chain links TRBV10-3 to TRBJ1-6, with D uncertain. Germline V CDR1 and CDR2: ENHRY, SYGVKD. Trimming cost V 2 bases and J 10 bases, with 6 bases left between them. The CDR3 covers 12 residues. CDR3 residues: CAISEVNSPLHF. CDR3 in DNA: TGTGCCATCAGTGAGGTCAACTCACCCCTCCACTTT.

Concerning this clonotype itself: One end of the junction is discordant with germline, which a read error may explain. The chain combines TRBV6-4 with TRBJ2-3, with TRBD2 matching over 9 bases. Germline values: CDR1 MRHNA, CDR2 SNTAGT. This CDR3 has 16 residues. The CDR3 reads CASSDYGGGAVDKQYF. The CDR3 nucleotides read TGTGCCAGCAGTGACTATGGCGGGGGGGCCGTAGATAAGCAGTATTTT.

This clonotype is labeled medium-sized (0.01 to 0.1%). V is TRBV6-2 or TRBV6-3 and J is TRBJ1-2, with 8 nucleotides matching TRBD1. The CDR3 runs to 19 residues. V lost 4 bases to trimming and J lost 0 bases; unmatched junction nucleotides: 16. The germline V gene encodes CDR1 MNHEY and CDR2 SVGEGT. DNA of the CDR3: TGTGCCAGCAGTTCCGACAGGGGTTTTGACGTCTACACTAACTATGGCTACACCTTC. This sequence encodes CASSSDRGFDVYTNYGYTF.

This clonotype came up many times. This chain uses TRBV2 with TRBJ2-7; the D gene is possibly TRBD2 (5 bases). CDR1 SNHLY and CDR2 FYNNEI come from the germline V gene. The CDR3 length is 14 residues. V was cut by 8 bases and J by 3 bases, with 17 bases left in between. This CDR3 is CASSSGRADYEQYF. The CDR3 coding sequence is TGTGCCAGCTCCAGTGGGCGGGCAGACTACGAGCAGTACTTC.

In this sample, this clonotype turned up many times. The chain employs TRBV14 and TRBJ2-3; no definite D call. The V gene lost 4 bases and the J gene lost 11 bases, with 13 bases spanning the gap. The CDR3 sequence is 12 residues long. Germline loops: CDR1 SGHDN, CDR2 FVKESK. The CDR3 region is CASSRSSVLQYF. CDR3 coding DNA: TGTGCCAGCAGCCGTTCTAGTGTTTTGCAGTATTTT.

This clonotype was counted at least ten times. The rearrangement uses TRBV12-3 or TRBV12-4 and TRBJ1-4; D might be TRBD1 (5 bases). The V end was cut by 6 bases, the J end by 4 bases, with 15 bases between. This CDR3 contains 15 residues. The CDR3, as DNA: TGTGCCAGCAGGGCCGGGGGGACGGGTAATGAAAAACTGTTTTTT. It encodes CASRAGGTGNEKLFF.

V gene TRBV9 combines with J gene TRBJ2-7; no definite D call. The CDR3 contains 13 residues. Germline assignment: CDR1 SGDLS and CDR2 YYNGEE. Trimming stripped 0 bases from V and 9 bases from J, with 13 bases between. Here the CDR3 reads CASSVVPECGQYF. The CDR3 DNA is TGTGCCAGCAGCGTAGTCCCGGAATGTGGGCAGTACTTC.

This clonotype was seen at least ten times. This chain joins TRBV7-9 and TRBJ1-4, with D possibly being TRBD1 (6 bases). V gave up 0 bases and J gave up 3 bases, with 8 bases separating them. The CDR3 totals 15 residues. Germline lookup yields CDR1 SEHNR and CDR2 FQNEAQ (reference sequence). As DNA, the CDR3 is TGTGCCAGCAGCTTAGCGCAGGGGTCTAATGAAAAACTGTTTTTT. The encoded protein is CASSLAQGSNEKLFF. The variable domain in full, completed from reference TRBV7-9 and TRBJ1-4, reads DTGVSQNPRHKITKRGQNVTFRCDPISEHNRLYWYRQTLGQGPEFLTYFQNEAQLEKSRLLSDRFSAERPKGSFSTLEIQRTEQGDSAMYLCASSLAQGSNEKLFFGSGTQLSVL.

This chain uses TRBV12-3 or TRBV12-4 with TRBJ2-7, with 10 bases matching TRBD2. CDR3 size: 16 residues. The ends lost 9 bases at V and 6 bases at J; junction bases unmatched: 17. The CDR3 nucleotides read TGTGCCAGAAGTAGGACTAGCGGCCCCTACGTGCTCGAGCAGTACTTC. Amino acids: CARSRTSGPYVLEQYF.

This clonotype is medium-sized within its sample. The V call is TRBV7-6, the J call TRBJ2-7, with D tentatively TRBD1 (5 bases). Per germline, CDR1 SGHVS and CDR2 FNYEAQ. The ends were cut back, 5 bases at V and 5 bases at J, with 16 bases in the middle. The CDR3 consists of 14 residues. The CDR3 coding sequence is TGTGCCAGCAGCCCAATAGGGGCGTTAGACGAGCAGTACTTC. It is translated as CASSPIGALDEQYF.

As to this clonotype: One end of the junction is discordant with germline, which a read error may explain. The chain couples TRBV27 to TRBJ1-5; D is undetermined. Germline V gene data show CDR1 as MNHEY and CDR2 as SMNVEV (reference sequence). The CDR3 has 13 residues. In DNA form, the CDR3 reads TGTGCCAGCAGTTTGGCAACAGATCAGACCCAGCATTTT. Its translation: CASSLATDQTQHF.

This clonotype was detected ten times or more. The rearrangement joins TRBV7-9 to TRBJ2-3; 11 bases fit TRBD1. Germline V gene sequence: CDR1 SEHNR, CDR2 FQNEAQ (reference sequence). The CDR3 loop spans 15 amino acids. Trimming at V came to 5 bases and at J to 3 bases, leaving 4 bases not matched to a gene. Here the CDR3 DNA reads TGTGCCAGCAGCCCAGGACAGGGGGCAACAGATACGCAGTATTTT. This gives the protein CASSPGQGATDTQYF.

This clonotype was observed at least ten times. The rearrangement links TRBV7-9 to TRBJ2-1, with D unclear. CDR1 and CDR2 (germline): SEHNR, FQNEAQ (reference sequence). The CDR3 length is 14 residues. Trimming stripped 3 bases from V and 0 bases from J, with 6 bases between. CDR3 nucleotides: TGTGCCAGCAGCTTGCTGAGCTCCTACAATGAGCAGTTCTTC. It translates to CASSLLSSYNEQFF.

This chain links TRBV20-1 with TRBJ1-3, with D unclear. Germline V gene lookup returns CDR1 DFQATT and CDR2 SNEGSKA (reference sequence). The length of the CDR3 is 13 residues. V was clipped by 5 bases and J by 5 bases, with 13 bases between them. The CDR3 DNA sequence: TGCAGTGCTCGGACCGCTGGAAGAAACACCATATATTTT. Translated, it gives CSARTAGRNTIYF.

Written as DNA, the CDR3 is TGTGCCAGCAGCGTCGAAGGGGAGGCCTACTACAATGAGCAGTTCTTC. This encodes CASSVEGEAYYNEQFF. This rearrangement joins TRBV7-2 to TRBJ2-1; TRBD2 might be the D (6 bases). This CDR3 spans 16 amino acids. Germline CDR1 and CDR2: SGHTA and FQGNSA. Trimming left V 5 bases short and J 3 bases short, with 17 bases between.

J is TRBJ1-1 and V is TRBV28; D is unresolved. The CDR3 consists of 14 residues. Germline assignment: CDR1 MDHEN and CDR2 SYDVKM. The CDR3 DNA reads TGTGCAAACACCCCTGGGCCGGGGAACACTGAAGCTTTCTTT. Translated, it gives CANTPGPGNTEAFF.

This clonotype was seen repeatedly, ten times or more. V usage is TRBV20-1 and J usage is TRBJ1-1, with TRBD1 matching over 9 bases. From germline, CDR1 is DFQATT and CDR2 SNEGSKA (reference sequence). This CDR3 is 15 amino acids long. Trimming cost V 3 bases and J 4 bases; bases outside gene matches: 9. CDR3 in amino acids: CSASAQGAFVTEAFF. The DNA for the CDR3 is TGCAGTGCTAGTGCACAGGGGGCTTTTGTCACTGAAGCTTTCTTT.

In its sample, this clonotype was seen many times. V gene TRBV12-3 or TRBV12-4 combines with J gene TRBJ2-5, with TRBD2 identical over 14 bases. J lost 5 bases, V lost 5 bases, and 13 bases had no gene match. This CDR3 is built from 18 residues. CDR3 residues: CASSPMGLAGDSGETQYF. In DNA form, the CDR3 reads TGTGCCAGCAGTCCAATGGGACTAGCGGGGGACTCAGGGGAGACCCAGTACTTC.

In this sample, this clonotype turned up many times. The chain is built from TRBV28 and TRBJ1-1, with D perhaps matching TRBD1 (5 bases). The CDR3 covers 12 residues. Germline CDR1 MDHEN, CDR2 SYDVKM. V lost 3 bases and J lost 8, with 10 bases in between. The CDR3 DNA reads TGTGCCAGCAGTTTGTTCGGACACGAAGCTTTCTTT. Protein sequence: CASSLFGHEAFF.

Judged by abundance, this clonotype is medium-sized. The rearrangement joins TRBV20-1 to TRBJ2-7, with 7 positions matching TRBD2. Germline CDR1 is DFQATT and CDR2 is SNEGSKA (reference sequence). V lost 0 bases to trimming and J lost 0 bases; unmatched junction nucleotides: 5. CDR3 length: 15 amino acids. CDR3 nucleotides: TGCAGTGCTAGAGATCTACTAGCGAACTCCTACGAGCAGTACTTC. Encoded protein: CSARDLLANSYEQYF.

V and J are TRBV28 and TRBJ2-2, with 9 bases matching TRBD2. Per germline, CDR1 MDHEN and CDR2 SYDVKM. The CDR3 is 14 residues long. V shed 8 bases and J 9 bases; nucleotides not matched to a gene: 10. CDR3 residues: CASGAAGGPWELFF. The CDR3 coding sequence is TGTGCCAGCGGGGCAGCGGGGGGTCCCTGGGAGCTGTTTTTT.

The chain couples TRBV20-1 to TRBJ1-1, with D unclear. This CDR3 contains 13 residues. Germline V gives CDR1 DFQATT, CDR2 SNEGSKA (reference sequence). V was pared by 3 bases and J by 8 bases, with 16 bases between. The CDR3 DNA is TGCAGTGCTAGGATACTCGGGCCCAGCGAAGCTTTCTTT. Residues: CSARILGPSEAFF.

The table lists this clonotype with many counts. The chain links TRBV7-3 to TRBJ2-3; TRBD2 is a possible D gene (5 bases). The CDR3 has 15 residues. Germline V lookup: CDR1 SGHTA, CDR2 FQGTGA. With 0 bases removed from V and 0 bases from J, the gap between germline ends came to 7 bases. CDR3 in DNA: TGTGCCAGCAGCTTAACAGGCGGGAGCACAGATACGCAGTATTTT. Translated: CASSLTGGSTDTQYF.

This clonotype has ten or more counts. The chain links TRBV7-2 to TRBJ2-5; 11 bases agree with TRBD1. This CDR3 has 15 amino acids. J lost 3 bases, V lost 4 bases, and 4 bases had no gene match. Germline V gene sequence: CDR1 SGHTA, CDR2 FQGNSA. The CDR3 spells CASSWGQGVEETQYF. CDR3 coding DNA: TGTGCCAGCAGCTGGGGACAGGGGGTTGAAGAGACCCAGTACTTC.

J is TRBJ1-2 and V is TRBV27, with D tentatively TRBD1 (6 bases). The CDR3 is 16 residues long. The V and J ends lost 6 bases and 7 bases respectively, with 24 bases between them. The germline gives CDR1 MNHEY, CDR2 SMNVEV (reference sequence). The CDR3 DNA reads as TGTGCCAGCAGAGCTCAGAGCGAAACAGGGTTGGGTGGCTACACCTTC. It yields the protein CASRAQSETGLGGYTF.

This chain connects TRBV19 to TRBJ2-1; 9 nucleotides match TRBD2. CDR1 is LNHDA and CDR2 is SQIVND in the germline V gene (reference sequence). The V and J ends lost 9 bases and 0 bases, in that order; junction bases with no gene match: 15. CDR3 length equals 18 residues. CDR3 sequence reads: CASQKGASGIGSYNEQFF. The DNA of the CDR3 is TGTGCCAGCCAAAAAGGGGCTAGCGGGATCGGCTCCTACAATGAGCAGTTCTTC.

This clonotype was detected many times. The rearrangement links TRBV7-9 to TRBJ1-4; the D gene is possibly TRBD1 (6 bases). The CDR3 consists of 15 residues. The germline CDR1 and CDR2 sequences are SEHNR and FQNEAQ (reference sequence). V shed 4 bases and J shed 10 bases, with 19 bases lying between them. For the CDR3, the DNA is TGTGCCAGCAGCTCGACAGGTCGTCCCTTAGGAAAACTGTTTTTT. It translates to CASSSTGRPLGKLFF.

This clonotype showed up many times. The rearrangement joins TRBV6-4 to TRBJ2-1; perhaps TRBD2 as D (7 bases). Germline assignment: CDR1 MRHNA and CDR2 SNTAGT. CDR3 length equals 12 residues. V lost 8 bases and J lost 8, with 13 bases in between. CDR3 in amino acids: CASRSGGDEQFF. Here the CDR3 DNA reads TGTGCCAGCCGATCGGGGGGCGATGAGCAGTTCTTC.

Ten or more counts support this clonotype. V and J are TRBV7-2 and TRBJ1-1; D is unresolved. The CDR3 runs to 13 residues. Per germline, CDR1 SGHTA and CDR2 FQGNSA. The ends were cut back, 3 bases at V and 1 base at J, with 6 bases in the middle. In DNA form, the CDR3 reads TGTGCCAGCAGCTTTGCACCGAACACTGAAGCTTTCTTT. This gives the protein CASSFAPNTEAFF.